A single sample gave rise to the 5 T cell receptor beta chains below, sequenced in a study of cytomegalovirus exposure and HLA in healthy donors. In the PCR, 60 Vbeta and 13 Jbeta primers were used. Only in-frame clones appear in the TCRdb table, and some are missing; sequencing was by immunoSEQ multiplex PCR. Of 95,000 to 150,000 clones detected, over 60% appear once; the ten largest clones hold less than 5%. The sequenced sample consisted of PBMCs. These receptors all come from a man aged 60-69 years in good health and CMV-seropositive.

The gene calls are TRBV5-1 and TRBJ1-1, with D unresolved. The CDR3 loop spans 14 amino acids. The germline gives CDR1 SGHRS, CDR2 YFSETQ. Trimming removed 0 bases at V and 1 base at J, with 7 bases between. CDR3 sequence (DNA): TGCGCCAGCAGCTTGGTGGCGGAGAACACTGAAGCTTTCTTT. This translates into CASSLVAENTEAFF.

This CDR3 reads CASSLRGSSSYEQYF. CDR3 DNA: TGTGCCAGCAGCTTAAGAGGGTCTAGCTCCTACGAGCAGTACTTC. This rearrangement joins TRBV11-2 to TRBJ2-7; D is possibly TRBD2 (5 bases). Germline V gives CDR1 SGHAT, CDR2 FQNNGV. This CDR3 contains 15 residues. V was shortened by 2 bases and J by 0 bases, with 11 bases between the two germline ends.

The chain has TRBV15 and TRBJ2-3; 14 bases map to TRBD2. The CDR3 spans 20 residues. Germline CDR1 is LNHNV and CDR2 is YYDKDF (reference sequence). V lost 0 bases and J lost 4; bases outside the gene matches: 12. The CDR3 reads CATSRDARTSGGRMADTQYF. CDR3 sequence (DNA): TGTGCCACCAGCAGAGATGCCCGGACTAGCGGGGGGAGAATGGCAGATACGCAGTATTTT.

The genes are TRBV28 and TRBJ1-1; D is unclear. V gave up 6 bases and J gave up 6 bases, with 20 bases separating them. The CDR3 spans 15 residues. In germline, CDR1 is MDHEN, CDR2 SYDVKM. As DNA, the CDR3 is TGTGCCAGCAGAACTACTTTACGGGATAACGCTGAAGCTTTCTTT. It encodes CASRTTLRDNAEAFF.

The gene calls are TRBV28 and TRBJ2-7, with D unresolved. The CDR3 sequence is 14 residues long. Germline V gene data show CDR1 as MDHEN and CDR2 as SYDVKM. V gave up 5 bases and J gave up 4 bases, with 15 bases separating them. The CDR3 loop reads CASSLPSSLYEQYF. The DNA for the CDR3 is TGTGCCAGCAGTCTGCCCTCGAGCTTGTACGAGCAGTACTTC.